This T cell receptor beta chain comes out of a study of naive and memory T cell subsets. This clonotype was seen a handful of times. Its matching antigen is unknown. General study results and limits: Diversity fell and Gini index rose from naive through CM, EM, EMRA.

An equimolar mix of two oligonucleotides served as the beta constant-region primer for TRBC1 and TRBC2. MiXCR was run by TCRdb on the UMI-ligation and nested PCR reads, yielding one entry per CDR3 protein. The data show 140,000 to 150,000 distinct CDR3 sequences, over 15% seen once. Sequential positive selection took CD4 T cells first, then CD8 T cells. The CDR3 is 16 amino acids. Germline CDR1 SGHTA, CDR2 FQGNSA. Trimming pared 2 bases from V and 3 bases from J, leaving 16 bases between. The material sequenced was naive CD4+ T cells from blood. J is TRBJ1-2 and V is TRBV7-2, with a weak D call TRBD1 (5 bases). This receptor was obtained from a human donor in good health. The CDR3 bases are TGTGCCAGCAGCTTACAGAGGGGTGGGGGGGACTATGGCTACACCTTC. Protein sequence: CASSLQRGGGDYGYTF.